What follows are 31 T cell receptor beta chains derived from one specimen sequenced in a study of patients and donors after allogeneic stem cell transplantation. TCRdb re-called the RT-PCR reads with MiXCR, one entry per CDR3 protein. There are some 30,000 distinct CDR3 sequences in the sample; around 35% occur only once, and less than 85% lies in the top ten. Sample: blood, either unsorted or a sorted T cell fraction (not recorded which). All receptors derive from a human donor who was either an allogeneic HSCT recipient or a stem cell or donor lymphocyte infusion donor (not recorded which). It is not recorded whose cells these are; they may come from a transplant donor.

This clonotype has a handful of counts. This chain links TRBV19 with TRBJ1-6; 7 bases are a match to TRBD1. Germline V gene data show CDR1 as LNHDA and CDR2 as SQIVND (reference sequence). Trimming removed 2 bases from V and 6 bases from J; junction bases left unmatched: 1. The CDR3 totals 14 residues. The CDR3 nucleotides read TGTGCCAGTAGTATAAACAGGGGTAATTCACCCCTCCACTTT. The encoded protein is CASSINRGNSPLHF.

This chain's CDR3 is CASSYTTGGRGAFF. The CDR3 nucleotides read TGTGCCAGCAGTTACACCACAGGGGGCCGGGGAGCTTTCTTT. The chain couples TRBV6-6 to TRBJ1-1; TRBD1 matches 9 bases. Germline trimming cut 2 bases from V and 10 bases from J; bases unmatched to any gene: 8. Looked up from germline, CDR1 is MNHNY and CDR2 is SVGAGI (reference sequence). CDR3 size: 14 residues.

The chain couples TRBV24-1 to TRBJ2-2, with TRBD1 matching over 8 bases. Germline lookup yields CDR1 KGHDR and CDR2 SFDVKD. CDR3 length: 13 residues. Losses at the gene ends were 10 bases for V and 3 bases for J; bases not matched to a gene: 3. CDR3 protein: CATRQGYTGELFF. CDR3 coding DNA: TGTGCCACTAGACAGGGGTACACCGGGGAGCTGTTTTTT.

DNA of the CDR3: TGTGCCAGCAGAGGCCGGGACACCTATAGCAATCAGCCCCAGCATTTT. The encoded protein is CASRGRDTYSNQPQHF. This rearrangement joins TRBV6-1 to TRBJ1-5; the D gene is possibly TRBD1 (6 bases). The germline CDR1 and CDR2 sequences are MNHNS and SASEGT. The V gene lost 6 bases and the J gene lost 0 bases, with 15 bases spanning the gap. The CDR3 runs 16 residues.

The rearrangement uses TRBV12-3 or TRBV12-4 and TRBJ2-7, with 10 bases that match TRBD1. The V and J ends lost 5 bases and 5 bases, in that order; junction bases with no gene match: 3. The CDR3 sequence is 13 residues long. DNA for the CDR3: TGTGCCAGCAGTGGGACAGGGGTCCACGAGCAGTACTTC. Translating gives CASSGTGVHEQYF.

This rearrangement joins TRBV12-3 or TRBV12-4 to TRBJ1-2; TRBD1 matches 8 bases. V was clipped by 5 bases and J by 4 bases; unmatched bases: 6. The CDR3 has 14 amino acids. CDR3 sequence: CASSRDRSFYGYTF. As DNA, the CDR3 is TGTGCCAGCAGTCGGGACAGGAGTTTCTATGGCTACACCTTC.

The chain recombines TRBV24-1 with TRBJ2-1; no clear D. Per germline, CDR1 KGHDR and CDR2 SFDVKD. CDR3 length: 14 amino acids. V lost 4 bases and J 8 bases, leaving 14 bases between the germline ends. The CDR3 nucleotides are TGTGCCACCAGTGACGCCCGTTCTCTGGATGAGCAGTTCTTC. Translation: CATSDARSLDEQFF.

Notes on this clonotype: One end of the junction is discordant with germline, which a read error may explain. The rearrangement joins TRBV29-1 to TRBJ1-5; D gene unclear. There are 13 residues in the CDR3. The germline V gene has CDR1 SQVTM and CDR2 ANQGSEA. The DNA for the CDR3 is TGCAGCGCCCGGGGTGGGAGTAATCAGCCCCGGCATTTT. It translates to CSARGGSNQPRHF.

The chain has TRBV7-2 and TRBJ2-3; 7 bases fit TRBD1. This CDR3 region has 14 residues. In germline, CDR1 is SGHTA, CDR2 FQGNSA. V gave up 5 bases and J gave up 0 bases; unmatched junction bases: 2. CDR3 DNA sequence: TGTGCCAGCAGCGCGACAGGGAGCACAGATACGCAGTATTTT. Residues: CASSATGSTDTQYF.

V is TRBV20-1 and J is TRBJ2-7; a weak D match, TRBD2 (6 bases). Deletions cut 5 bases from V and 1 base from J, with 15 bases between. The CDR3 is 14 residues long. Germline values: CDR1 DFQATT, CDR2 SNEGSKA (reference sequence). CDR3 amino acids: CSASAGTGSYEQYF. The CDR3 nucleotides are TGCAGTGCTTCGGCCGGGACTGGTTCCTACGAGCAGTACTTC.

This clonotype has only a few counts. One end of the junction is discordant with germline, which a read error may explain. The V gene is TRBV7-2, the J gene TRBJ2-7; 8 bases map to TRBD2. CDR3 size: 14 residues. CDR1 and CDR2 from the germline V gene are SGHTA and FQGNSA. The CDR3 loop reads CASSVAGFGYEQYF. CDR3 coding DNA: TGTGCCAGCAGCGTAGCGGGATTTGGCTACGAGCAGTACTTC.

This CDR3 is CATSDHGLPTGELFF. In DNA form, the CDR3 reads TGTGCCACCAGTGATCATGGACTACCTACCGGGGAGCTGTTTTTT. V gene TRBV24-1 combines with J gene TRBJ2-2, with a tentative D call TRBD2 (6 bases). Trimming removed 3 bases from V and 5 bases from J, with 12 bases in between. Germline V gives CDR1 KGHDR, CDR2 SFDVKD. The CDR3 covers 15 residues.

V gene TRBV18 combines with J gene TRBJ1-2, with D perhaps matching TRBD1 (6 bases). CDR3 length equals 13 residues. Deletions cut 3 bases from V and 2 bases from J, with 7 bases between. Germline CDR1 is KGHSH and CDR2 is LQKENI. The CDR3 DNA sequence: TGTGCCAGCTCACCCGGGGGCAACTATGGCTACACCTTC. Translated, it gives CASSPGGNYGYTF.

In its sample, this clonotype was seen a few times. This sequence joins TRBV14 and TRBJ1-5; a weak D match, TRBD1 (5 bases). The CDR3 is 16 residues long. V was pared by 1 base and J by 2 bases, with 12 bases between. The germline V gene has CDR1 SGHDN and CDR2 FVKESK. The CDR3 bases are TGTGCCAGCAGCCAAGTCCCTGGCAGGGGCAATCAGCCCCAGCATTTT. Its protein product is CASSQVPGRGNQPQHF.

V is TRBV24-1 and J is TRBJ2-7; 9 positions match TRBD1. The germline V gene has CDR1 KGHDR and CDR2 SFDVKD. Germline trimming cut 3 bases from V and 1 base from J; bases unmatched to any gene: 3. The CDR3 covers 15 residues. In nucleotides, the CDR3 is TGTGCCACCAGTGATGGGGACAGGGAATCCTACGAGCAGTACTTC. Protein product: CATSDGDRESYEQYF.

The CDR3 DNA is TGTGCCAGCAGTGCTGTTGTAATGCCTGAAAAACTGTTTTTT. This encodes CASSAVVMPEKLFF. The chain employs TRBV12-3 or TRBV12-4 and TRBJ1-4, with no clear D. The length of the CDR3 is 14 residues. Trimming took off 5 bases at V and 7 bases at J, with 14 bases between the two ends.

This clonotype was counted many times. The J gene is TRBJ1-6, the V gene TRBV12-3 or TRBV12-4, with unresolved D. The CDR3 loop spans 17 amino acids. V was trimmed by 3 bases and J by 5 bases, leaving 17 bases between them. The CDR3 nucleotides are TGTGCCAGCAGTTTGCTGGGGTTCAGTGCGGATAATTCACCCCTCCACTTT. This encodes CASSLLGFSADNSPLHF.

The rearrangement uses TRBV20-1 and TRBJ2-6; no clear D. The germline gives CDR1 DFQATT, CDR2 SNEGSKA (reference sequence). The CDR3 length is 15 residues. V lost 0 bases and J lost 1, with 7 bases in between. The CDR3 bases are TGCAGTGCTAGAGACCCTACTTCTGGGGCCAACGTCCTGACTTTC. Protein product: CSARDPTSGANVLTF.

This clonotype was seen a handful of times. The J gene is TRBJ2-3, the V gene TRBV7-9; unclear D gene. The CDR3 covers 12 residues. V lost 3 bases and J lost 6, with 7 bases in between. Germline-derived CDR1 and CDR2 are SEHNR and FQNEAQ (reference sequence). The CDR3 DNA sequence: TGTGCCAGCAGCTTTTCCGATGATACGCAGTATTTT. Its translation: CASSFSDDTQYF. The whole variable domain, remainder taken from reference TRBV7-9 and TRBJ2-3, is DTGVSQNPRHKITKRGQNVTFRCDPISEHNRLYWYRQTLGQGPEFLTYFQNEAQLEKSRLLSDRFSAERPKGSFSTLEIQRTEQGDSAMYLCASSFSDDTQYFGPGTRLTVL.

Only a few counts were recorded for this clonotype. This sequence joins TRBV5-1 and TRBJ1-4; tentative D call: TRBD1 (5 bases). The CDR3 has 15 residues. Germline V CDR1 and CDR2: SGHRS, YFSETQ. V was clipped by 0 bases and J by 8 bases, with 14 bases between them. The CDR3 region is CASSLGGTQGEKLFF. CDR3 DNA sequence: TGCGCCAGCAGCTTGGGCGGGACCCAAGGGGAAAAACTGTTTTTT.

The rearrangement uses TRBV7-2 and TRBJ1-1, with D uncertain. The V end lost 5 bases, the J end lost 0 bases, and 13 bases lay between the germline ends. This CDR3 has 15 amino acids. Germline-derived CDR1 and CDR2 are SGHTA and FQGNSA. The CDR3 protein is CASSPTPVMNTEAFF. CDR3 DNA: TGTGCCAGCAGCCCCACGCCGGTAATGAACACTGAAGCTTTCTTT.

The CDR3, as DNA: TGCAGTGCTACTCGTACGGGGGGCTGGCAGCCCCAGCATTTT. Protein product: CSATRTGGWQPQHF. The chain couples TRBV20-1 to TRBJ1-5; a possible D gene is TRBD1 (6 bases). This CDR3 region has 14 residues. Germline CDR1 reads DFQATT; CDR2 reads SNEGSKA (reference sequence). V gave up 4 bases and J gave up 7 bases, with 17 bases separating them.

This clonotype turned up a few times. CDR3: CASSLYAFANTGELFF. CDR3 DNA: TGTGCCAGCAGCTTATATGCGTTCGCGAACACCGGGGAGCTGTTTTTT. The chain couples TRBV7-8 to TRBJ2-2; no clear D gene. V lost 2 bases, J lost 0 bases, and 10 bases lay in between. Germline CDR1 is SGHVS and CDR2 is FQNEAQ. The CDR3 has 16 amino acids.

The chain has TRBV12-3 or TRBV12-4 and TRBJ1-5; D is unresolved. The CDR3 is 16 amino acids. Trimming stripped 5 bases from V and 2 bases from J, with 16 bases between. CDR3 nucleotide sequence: TGTGCCAGCAGTCCGGACGACGGTGACGGCAATCAGCCCCAGCATTTT. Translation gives CASSPDDGDGNQPQHF.

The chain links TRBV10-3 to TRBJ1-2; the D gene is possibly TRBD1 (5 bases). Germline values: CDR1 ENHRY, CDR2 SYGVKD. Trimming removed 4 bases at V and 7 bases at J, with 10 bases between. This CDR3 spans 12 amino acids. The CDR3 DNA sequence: TGTGCCATCAGTGCCTTGGACATTGGCTACACCTTC. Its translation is CAISALDIGYTF.

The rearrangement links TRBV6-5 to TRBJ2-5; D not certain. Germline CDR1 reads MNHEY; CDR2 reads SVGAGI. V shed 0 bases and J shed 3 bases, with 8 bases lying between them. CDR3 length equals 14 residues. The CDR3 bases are TGTGCCAGCAGTTACTCGAGGCCCGAAGAGACCCAGTACTTC. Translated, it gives CASSYSRPEETQYF.

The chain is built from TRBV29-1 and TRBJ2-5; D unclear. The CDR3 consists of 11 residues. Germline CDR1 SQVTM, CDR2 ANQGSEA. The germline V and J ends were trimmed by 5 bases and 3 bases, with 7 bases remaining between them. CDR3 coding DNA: TGCAGCGTTCAGCCGAAAGAGACCCAGTACTTC. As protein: CSVQPKETQYF.

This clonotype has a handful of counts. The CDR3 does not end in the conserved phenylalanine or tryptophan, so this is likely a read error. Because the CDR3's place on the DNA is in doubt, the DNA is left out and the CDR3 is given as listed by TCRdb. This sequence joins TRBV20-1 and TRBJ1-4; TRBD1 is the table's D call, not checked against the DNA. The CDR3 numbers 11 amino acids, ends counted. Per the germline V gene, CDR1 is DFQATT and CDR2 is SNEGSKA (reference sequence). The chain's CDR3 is CSAIIRDRALV.

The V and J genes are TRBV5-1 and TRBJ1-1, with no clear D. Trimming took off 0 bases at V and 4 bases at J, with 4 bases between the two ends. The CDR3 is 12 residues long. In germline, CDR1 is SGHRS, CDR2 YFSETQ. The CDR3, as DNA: TGCGCCAGCAGCTTGGACCTCACTGAAGCTTTCTTT. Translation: CASSLDLTEAFF.

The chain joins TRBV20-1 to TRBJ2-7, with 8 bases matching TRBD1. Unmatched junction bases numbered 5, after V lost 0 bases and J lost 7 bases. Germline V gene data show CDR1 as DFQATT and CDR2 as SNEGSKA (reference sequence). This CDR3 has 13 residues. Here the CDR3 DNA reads TGCAGTGCTAGAGATCTCAGGGGGCAAGAGCAGTACTTC. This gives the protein CSARDLRGQEQYF.

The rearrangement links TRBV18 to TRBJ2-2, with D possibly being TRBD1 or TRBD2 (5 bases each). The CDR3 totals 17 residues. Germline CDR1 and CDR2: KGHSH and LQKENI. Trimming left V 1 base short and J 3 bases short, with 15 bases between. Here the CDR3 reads CASSPQGSGTHTGELFF. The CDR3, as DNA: TGTGCCAGCTCACCACAGGGGAGCGGAACCCACACCGGGGAGCTGTTTTTT.